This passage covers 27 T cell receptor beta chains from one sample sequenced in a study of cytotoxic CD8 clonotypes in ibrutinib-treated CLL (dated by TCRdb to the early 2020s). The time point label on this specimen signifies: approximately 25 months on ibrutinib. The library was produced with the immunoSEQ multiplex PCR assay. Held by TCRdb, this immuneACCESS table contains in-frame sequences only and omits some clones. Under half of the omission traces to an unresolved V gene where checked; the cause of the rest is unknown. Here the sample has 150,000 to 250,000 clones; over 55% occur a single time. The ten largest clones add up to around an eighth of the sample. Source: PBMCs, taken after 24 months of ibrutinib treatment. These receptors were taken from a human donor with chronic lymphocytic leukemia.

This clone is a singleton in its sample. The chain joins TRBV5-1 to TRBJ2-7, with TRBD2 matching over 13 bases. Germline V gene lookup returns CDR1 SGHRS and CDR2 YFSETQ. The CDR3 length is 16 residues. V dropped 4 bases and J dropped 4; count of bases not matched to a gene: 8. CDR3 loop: CASSGPGTSGIYEQYF. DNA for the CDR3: TGCGCCAGCAGCGGGCCCGGGACTAGCGGGATTTACGAGCAGTACTTC.

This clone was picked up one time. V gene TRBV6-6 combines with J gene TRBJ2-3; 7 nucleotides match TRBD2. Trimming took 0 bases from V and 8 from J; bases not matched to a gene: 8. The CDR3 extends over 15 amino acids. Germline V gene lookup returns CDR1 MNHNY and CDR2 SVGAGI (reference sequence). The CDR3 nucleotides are TGTGCCAGCAGTTACTCCCGACTAGCTCCTCCTACGCAGTATTTT. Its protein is CASSYSRLAPPTQYF.

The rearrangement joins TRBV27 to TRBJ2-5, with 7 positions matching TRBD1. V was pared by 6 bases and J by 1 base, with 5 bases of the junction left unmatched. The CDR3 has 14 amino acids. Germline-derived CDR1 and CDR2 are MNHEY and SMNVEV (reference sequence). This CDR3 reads CASSRGGIQETQYF. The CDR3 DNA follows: TGTGCCAGCAGCCGAGGGGGCATCCAAGAGACCCAGTACTTC.

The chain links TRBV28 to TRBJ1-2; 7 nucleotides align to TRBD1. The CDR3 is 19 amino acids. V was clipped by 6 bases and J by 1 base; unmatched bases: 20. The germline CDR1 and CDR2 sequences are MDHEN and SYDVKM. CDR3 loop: CASRAEQGFGGFVNYGYTF. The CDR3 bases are TGTGCCAGCAGAGCCGAACAGGGGTTTGGGGGGTTTGTTAACTATGGCTACACCTTC.

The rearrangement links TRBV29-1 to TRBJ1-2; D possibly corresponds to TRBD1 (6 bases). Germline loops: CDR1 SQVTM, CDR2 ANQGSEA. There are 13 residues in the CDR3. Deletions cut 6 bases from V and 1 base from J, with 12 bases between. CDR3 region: CSVTGTLNYGYTF. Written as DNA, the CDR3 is TGCAGCGTAACCGGGACACTTAACTATGGCTACACCTTC.

This CDR3 is CASSVVGLMTYEQYF. The DNA for the CDR3 is TGTGCCAGCAGCGTAGTGGGACTGATGACCTACGAGCAGTACTTC. V is TRBV9 and J is TRBJ2-7; a weak D match, TRBD2 (6 bases). The germline V gene encodes CDR1 SGDLS and CDR2 YYNGEE. Deletions cut 0 bases from V and 2 bases from J, with 12 bases between. This CDR3 is 15 amino acids long.

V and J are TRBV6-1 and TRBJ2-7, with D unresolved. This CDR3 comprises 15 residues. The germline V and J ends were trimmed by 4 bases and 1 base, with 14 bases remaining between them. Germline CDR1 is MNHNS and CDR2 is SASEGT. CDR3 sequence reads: CASSVQPDGSYEQYF. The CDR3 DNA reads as TGTGCCAGCAGTGTCCAACCGGACGGGTCCTACGAGCAGTACTTC.

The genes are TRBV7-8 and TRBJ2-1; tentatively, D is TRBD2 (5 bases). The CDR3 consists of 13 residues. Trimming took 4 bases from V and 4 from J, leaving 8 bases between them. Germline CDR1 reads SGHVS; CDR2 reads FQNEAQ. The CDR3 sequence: CASSSGVYNEQFF. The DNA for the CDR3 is TGTGCCAGCAGCTCCGGGGTTTACAATGAGCAGTTCTTC. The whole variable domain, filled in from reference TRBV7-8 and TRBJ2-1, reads GAGVSQSPRYKVAKRGQDVALRCDPISGHVSLFWYQQALGQGPEFLTYFQNEAQLDKSGLPSDRFFAERPEGSVSTLKIQRTQQEDSAVYLCASSSGVYNEQFFGPGTRLTVL.

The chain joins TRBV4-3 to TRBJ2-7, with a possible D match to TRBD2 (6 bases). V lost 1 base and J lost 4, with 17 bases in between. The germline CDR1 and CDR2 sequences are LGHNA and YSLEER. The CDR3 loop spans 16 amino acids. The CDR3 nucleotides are TGCGCCAGCAGCCAAGCTGTTAGTCGGGAGCTGTACGAGCAGTACTTC. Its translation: CASSQAVSRELYEQYF.

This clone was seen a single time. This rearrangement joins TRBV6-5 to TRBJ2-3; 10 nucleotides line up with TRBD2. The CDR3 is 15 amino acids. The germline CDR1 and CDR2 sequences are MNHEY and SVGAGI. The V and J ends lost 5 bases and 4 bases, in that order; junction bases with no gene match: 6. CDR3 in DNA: TGTGCCAGCAGTCTGACTAGCGGGCCGCCAGATACGCAGTATTTT. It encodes CASSLTSGPPDTQYF.

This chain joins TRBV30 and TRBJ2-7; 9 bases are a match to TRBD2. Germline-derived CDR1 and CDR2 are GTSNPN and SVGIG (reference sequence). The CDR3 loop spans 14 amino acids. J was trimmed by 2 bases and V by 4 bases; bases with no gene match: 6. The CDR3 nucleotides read TGTGCCTGGACCTGGGCGGGAGGGCCCTACGAGCAGTACTTC. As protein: CAWTWAGGPYEQYF.

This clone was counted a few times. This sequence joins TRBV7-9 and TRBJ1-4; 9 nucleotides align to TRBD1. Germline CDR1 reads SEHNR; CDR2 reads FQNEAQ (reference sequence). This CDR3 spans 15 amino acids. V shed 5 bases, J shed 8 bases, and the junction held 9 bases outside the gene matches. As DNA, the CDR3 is TGTGCCAGCAGCCTGGGACAGGGCGCTAGGGAAAAACTGTTTTTT. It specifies CASSLGQGAREKLFF.

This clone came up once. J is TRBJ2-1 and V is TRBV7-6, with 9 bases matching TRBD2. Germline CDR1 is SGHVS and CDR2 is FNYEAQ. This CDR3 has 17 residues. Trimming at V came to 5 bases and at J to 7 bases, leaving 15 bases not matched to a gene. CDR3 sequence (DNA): TGTGCCAGCAGCGGAGAAGTGTTCTTAGCGGGAGTTAATGAGCAGTTCTTC. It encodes CASSGEVFLAGVNEQFF.

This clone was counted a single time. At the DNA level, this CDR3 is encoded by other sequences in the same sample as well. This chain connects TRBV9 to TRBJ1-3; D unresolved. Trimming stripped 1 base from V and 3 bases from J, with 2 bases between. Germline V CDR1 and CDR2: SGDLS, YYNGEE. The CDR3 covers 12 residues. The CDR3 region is CASSVNGNTIYF. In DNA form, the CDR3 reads TGTGCCAGCAGCGTAAATGGAAACACCATATATTTT.

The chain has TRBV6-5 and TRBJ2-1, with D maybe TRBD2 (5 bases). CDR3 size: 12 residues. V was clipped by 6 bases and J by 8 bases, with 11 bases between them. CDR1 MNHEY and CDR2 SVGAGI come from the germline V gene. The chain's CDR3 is CASSREGYEQFF. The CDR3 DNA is TGTGCCAGCAGCCGGGAAGGGTATGAGCAGTTCTTC.

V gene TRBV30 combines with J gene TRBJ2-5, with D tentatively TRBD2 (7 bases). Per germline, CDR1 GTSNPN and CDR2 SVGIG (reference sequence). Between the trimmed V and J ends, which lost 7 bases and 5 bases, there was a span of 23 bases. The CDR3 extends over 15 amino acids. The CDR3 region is CAYTRWGGPWETQYF. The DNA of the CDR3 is TGTGCCTACACCCGGTGGGGGGGCCCTTGGGAGACCCAGTACTTC.

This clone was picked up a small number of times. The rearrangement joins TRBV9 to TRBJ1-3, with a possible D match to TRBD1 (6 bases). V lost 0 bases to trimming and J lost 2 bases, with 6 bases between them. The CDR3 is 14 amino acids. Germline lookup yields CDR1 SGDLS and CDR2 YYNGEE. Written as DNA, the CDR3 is TGTGCCAGCAGCGTAGCAGGGGCTGGAAACACCATATATTTT. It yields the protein CASSVAGAGNTIYF.

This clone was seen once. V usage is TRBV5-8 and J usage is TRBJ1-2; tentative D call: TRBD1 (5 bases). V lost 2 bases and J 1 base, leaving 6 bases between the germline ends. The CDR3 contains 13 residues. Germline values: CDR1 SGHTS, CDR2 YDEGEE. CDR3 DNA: TGTGCCAGCAGCTTCGGGGGTAACTATGGCTACACCTTC. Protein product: CASSFGGNYGYTF.

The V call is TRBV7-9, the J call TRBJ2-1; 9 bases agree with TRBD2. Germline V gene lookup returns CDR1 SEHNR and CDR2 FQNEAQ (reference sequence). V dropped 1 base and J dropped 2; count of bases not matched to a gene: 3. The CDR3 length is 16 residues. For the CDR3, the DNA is TGTGCCAGCAGCTTAGATAGCGGGAGCCCCTACAATGAGCAGTTCTTC. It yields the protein CASSLDSGSPYNEQFF.

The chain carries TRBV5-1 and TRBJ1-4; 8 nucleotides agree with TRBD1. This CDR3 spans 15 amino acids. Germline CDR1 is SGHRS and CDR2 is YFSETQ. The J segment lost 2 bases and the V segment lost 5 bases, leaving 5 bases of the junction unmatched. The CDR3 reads CASRAQGDTNEKLFF. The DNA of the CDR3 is TGCGCCAGCAGAGCACAGGGGGACACTAATGAAAAACTGTTTTTT.

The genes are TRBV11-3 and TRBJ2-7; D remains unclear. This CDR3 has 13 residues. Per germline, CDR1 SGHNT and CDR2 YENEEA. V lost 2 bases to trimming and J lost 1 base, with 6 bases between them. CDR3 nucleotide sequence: TGTGCCAGCAGCTTATATGCATCCTACGAGCAGTACTTC. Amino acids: CASSLYASYEQYF. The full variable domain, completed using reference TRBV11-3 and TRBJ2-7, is EAGVVQSPRYKIIEKKQPVAFWCNPISGHNTLYWYLQNLGQGPELLIRYENEEAVDDSQLPKDRFSAERLKGVDSTLKIQPAELGDSAVYLCASSLYASYEQYFGPGTRLTVT.

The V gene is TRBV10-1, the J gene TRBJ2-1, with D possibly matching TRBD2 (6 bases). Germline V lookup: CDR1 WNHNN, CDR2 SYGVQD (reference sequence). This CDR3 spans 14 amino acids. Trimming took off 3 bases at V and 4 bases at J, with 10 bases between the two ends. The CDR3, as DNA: TGCGCCAGCAGTGATGTTGGGGGGTACAATGAGCAGTTCTTC. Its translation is CASSDVGGYNEQFF.

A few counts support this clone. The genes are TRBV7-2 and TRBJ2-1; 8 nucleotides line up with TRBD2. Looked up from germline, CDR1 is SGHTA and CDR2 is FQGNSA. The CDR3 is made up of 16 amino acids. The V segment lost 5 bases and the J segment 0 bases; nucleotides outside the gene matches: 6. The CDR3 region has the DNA TGTGCCAGCAGCACGTCAGCGGGAGTCTCCTACAATGAGCAGTTCTTC. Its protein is CASSTSAGVSYNEQFF.

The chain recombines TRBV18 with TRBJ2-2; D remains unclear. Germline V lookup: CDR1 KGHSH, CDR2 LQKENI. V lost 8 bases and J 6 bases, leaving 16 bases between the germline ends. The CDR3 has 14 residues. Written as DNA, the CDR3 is TGTGCCAGCCAGAAAACAGTAGACTCCGGGGAGCTGTTTTTT. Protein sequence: CASQKTVDSGELFF.

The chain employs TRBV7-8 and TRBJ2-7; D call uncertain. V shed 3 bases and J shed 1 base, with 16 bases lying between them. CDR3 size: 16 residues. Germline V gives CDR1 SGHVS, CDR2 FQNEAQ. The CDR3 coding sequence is TGTGCCAGCAGCTTCACAACCCGCGGTAGTTCCTACGAGCAGTACTTC. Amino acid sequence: CASSFTTRGSSYEQYF.

As DNA, the CDR3 is TGTGCCAGCTCACTGAACAGGGGGAGCTCTGGGGCCAACGTCCTGACTTTC. It codes for CASSLNRGSSGANVLTF. The rearrangement links TRBV18 to TRBJ2-6, with TRBD1 identical over 8 bases. Trimming at V came to 4 bases and at J to 0 bases, leaving 5 bases not matched to a gene. The CDR3 totals 17 residues. Germline values: CDR1 KGHSH, CDR2 LQKENI.

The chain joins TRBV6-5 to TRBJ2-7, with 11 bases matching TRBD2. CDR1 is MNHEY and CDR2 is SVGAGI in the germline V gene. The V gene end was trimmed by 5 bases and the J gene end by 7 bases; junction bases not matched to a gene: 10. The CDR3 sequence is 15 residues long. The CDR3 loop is CASSHRTSGSVEQYF. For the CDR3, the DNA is TGTGCCAGCAGTCATCGGACTAGCGGGTCGGTAGAGCAGTACTTC.